This record concerns one T cell receptor (beta chain) sequence. It lacks a known antigen. One base away there is no much larger clone; base qualities are not given. The record originates from a study of CD8+ T cells in alopecia areata (dated by TCRdb to the late 2010s). With regard to the full study: The treated patients took part in an open-label pilot trial in which moderate-to-severe alopecia areata was treated with oral tofacitinib at 5 to 10 mg twice daily. Patients received tofacitinib for 6 to 18 months and were then followed off drug for 6 months to check for delayed response and recurrence. In treated patients, disease severity was measured using the SALT score, which gives the percentage of scalp surface area affected. The study used high-throughput TCRbeta sequencing to examine T cell clonal expansion in alopecia areata, in both the C3H/HeJ mouse model and human patients. In humans, TCRbeta sequencing was performed on scalp tissue and on sorted CD4+ and CD8+ peripheral blood T cells from healthy controls and from patients with patchy or totalis/universalis alopecia areata. Biopsies were taken from tofacitinib-treated patients at baseline and at 4 and 24 weeks of treatment, and a later scalp biopsy was taken in several of the tofacitinib-treated patients. Scalp clonality was compared across normal scalp (n=4), patchy alopecia areata scalp (n=8), and alopecia totalis/universalis scalp (n=8). RNA was obtained with the PAXgene miRNA kit for fixed scalp, the miRNeasy kit for PBMCs, and the RNeasy kit for mouse skin. immunoSEQ multiplex PCR using 35 Vbeta forward primers and 13 Jbeta reverse primers was used to amplify TCRbeta CDR3 regions.

Trimming takes 0 bases from V and 3 bases from J, and the germline ends sit 15 bases apart. The CDR1 and CDR2 encoded by the germline V gene are MGHDK and SYGVNS. The CDR3 holds 16 amino acids from the cysteine to the phenylalanine. The only DNA kept is the CDR3, 48 bases in frame from the first base. Preparation of the library involved the immunoSEQ multiplex PCR assay. RNA was extracted from all samples and reverse transcribed into cDNA as template for TCR sequencing. SuperScript III was used for first-strand cDNA synthesis, primed with a 2:1 mix of oligo-dT and random hexamers. A synthetic immune receptor repertoire was used to assess amplification bias, and residual bias was removed computationally. On the study's bioinformatics: Raw reads were preprocessed to remove errors, and CDR3 was defined according to IMGT conventions as the region from the conserved cysteine to phenylalanine. Clonality was computed as 1 minus the Shannon entropy, with the entropy normalized by log2 of the number of productive unique TCRs. Whether scalp clones were CD4 or CD8 was inferred by matching scalp TCRbeta sequences against CD4 and CD8 repertoires sorted from blood. Entries here come from immuneACCESS through TCRdb and include only in-frame sequences with V and J called. Some clones fail to appear in such tables; in the studies checked, an unresolved V gene covers under half of the shortfall, and the cause of the remainder is unknown. V and J calls and clone size come straight from that table; D and trimming were deduced from the DNA. Counted in this sample were about 190,000 clones; roughly 60% of them appeared once. The ten most abundant clones make up approximately 1% of the sample.

The investigation overall reported the following: Tofacitinib significantly lowered scalp clonality and the number of expanded CD8+ clones among the top 100 scalp clones. Compared with mice, TCR sequences shared between patients were less clear, possibly partly because of HLA diversity across the patient population. Because the treated cohort was small and had only one nonresponder, larger studies are needed to examine links between baseline CD8+ expansion and response. Compared with normal scalp, lesional scalp, particularly in alopecia totalis/universalis, had higher clonality and more expanded CD8+ clones, which suggests antigenic drive. Many expanded lesional clones persisted in scalp and blood during tofacitinib treatment, which may partly explain relapse after stopping treatment. Scalp TCR repertoire analysis is complicated because resident alphabeta T cells in normal human skin are also sequenced, whereas mouse skin is dominated by gammadelta T cells.

The time point tag for this specimen amounts to: 24 weeks on oral tofacitinib. In light of the paper, this sample's treatment or condition label describes: oral pan-JAK inhibitor, 5-10 mg twice daily. Lesional scalp punch biopsies and peripheral blood were obtained from alopecia areata patients. PBMCs were isolated by density centrifugation and stained for CD3, CD4 and CD8, after which CD4+ and CD8+ T cells were sorted on a FACSAria. Sample: CD4+ T cells sorted from blood, taken at week 24, from a patient treated with tofacitinib. This clonotype originated in a human donor with alopecia areata. The V and J genes are TRBV25-1 and TRBJ2-7; no confident D gene assignment can be made. The CDR3 in this case is CASSEYGWAPLYEQYF. The nucleotide sequence is given as TGTGCCAGCAGTGAATATGGTTGGGCCCCGCTCTACGAGCAGTACTTC.